Listed below are T cell receptor beta chains from one sample, sequenced in a study of shared clonotypes between healthy human individuals. Clones were sequenced by immunoSEQ multiplex PCR, and TCRdb holds only the in-frame ones, with some missing. The table records roughly 1,100,000 clones, about 70% of them present only once. The source material was memory CD4+ T cells sorted from blood. The receptors come from a man in his late teens or twenties in good health. CDR3s include the opening cysteine and the closing phenylalanine or tryptophan. Each record gives: D gene, J gene, clone size, V gene, CDR3 length, CDR3 DNA, CDR3 protein. The D gene is left open where the match is weak. The size entry is marked missing in some rows and otherwise reads once, few, many or a size class.

D gene: TRBD1
J gene: TRBJ1-1
clone size: once
V gene: TRBV28
CDR3 length: 15
CDR3 DNA: TGTGCCAGCAGCTCTACAGGGGCCGGGAACACTGAAGCTTTCTTT
CDR3 protein: CASSSTGAGNTEAFF

D gene: TRBD2
J gene: TRBJ2-5
clone size: NA
V gene: TRBV13
CDR3 length: 17
CDR3 DNA: TGTGCCAGCAGCTCCATTTTGGCTAGCGGGACGCAAGAGACCCAGTACTTC
CDR3 protein: CASSSILASGTQETQYF

D gene: NA
J gene: TRBJ2-5
clone size: once
V gene: TRBV5-6
CDR3 length: 12
CDR3 DNA: TGTGCCAGCAGCTTGGTTAACTGGGATGAGGACTTC
CDR3 protein: CASSLVNWDEDF

D gene: NA
J gene: TRBJ1-5
clone size: NA
V gene: TRBV6-1
CDR3 length: 13
CDR3 DNA: TGTGCCAGCAGAAGGGAATTCAATCAGCCCCAGCATTTT
CDR3 protein: CASRREFNQPQHF

D gene: NA
J gene: TRBJ2-7
clone size: NA
V gene: TRBV15
CDR3 length: 17
CDR3 DNA: TGTGCCACCAGCAGGAGGGGGGGACAGACAGGGAGCCACGAGCAGTACTTC
CDR3 protein: CATSRRGGQTGSHEQYF

D gene: NA
J gene: TRBJ2-1
clone size: once
V gene: TRBV18
CDR3 length: 14
CDR3 DNA: TGTGCCAGCTCACCACCTGTCACATCCAATGAGCAGTTCTTC
CDR3 protein: CASSPPVTSNEQFF

D gene: NA
J gene: TRBJ1-2
clone size: NA
V gene: TRBV19
CDR3 length: 14
CDR3 DNA: TGTGCCAGTAGTATCACTCCCGTCAGCGGTGGCTACACCTTC
CDR3 protein: CASSITPVSGGYTF

D gene: NA
J gene: TRBJ1-1
clone size: NA
V gene: TRBV4-1
CDR3 length: 17
CDR3 DNA: TGCGCCAGCAGCCAAGACCCGCGGGACAACGGCCGACGGGAAGCTTTCTTT
CDR3 protein: CASSQDPRDNGRREAFF

D gene: TRBD1
J gene: TRBJ1-5
clone size: NA
V gene: TRBV19
CDR3 length: 15
CDR3 DNA: TGTGCCAGTAGTCTGGCACAGGGGACAAATCAGCCCCAGCATTTT
CDR3 protein: CASSLAQGTNQPQHF

D gene: TRBD1
J gene: TRBJ1-2
clone size: NA
V gene: TRBV7-9
CDR3 length: 16
CDR3 DNA: TGTGCCAGCAGCCCCAGGGGGCAGGGTCCCCGCTATGGCTACACCTTC
CDR3 protein: CASSPRGQGPRYGYTF

D gene: NA
J gene: TRBJ2-5
clone size: NA
V gene: TRBV2
CDR3 length: 16
CDR3 DNA: TGTGCCAGCAGTGAAGCGCTTCAGGACACCGAAGAGACCCAGTACTTC
CDR3 protein: CASSEALQDTEETQYF

D gene: NA
J gene: TRBJ1-1
clone size: NA
V gene: TRBV23-1
CDR3 length: 11
CDR3 DNA: TGCGCCAGCACGTTGGCCCGGTTGGCTTTCTTT
CDR3 protein: CASTLARLAFF

D gene: NA
J gene: TRBJ2-7
clone size: NA
V gene: TRBV9
CDR3 length: 14
CDR3 DNA: TGTGCCAGCAGCCGGGATTACGGTGACTACGAGCAGTACTTC
CDR3 protein: CASSRDYGDYEQYF

D gene: TRBD2
J gene: TRBJ2-1
clone size: NA
V gene: TRBV5-6
CDR3 length: 14
CDR3 DNA: TGTGCCAGCGTAAGGAGCGGGGCCTACAATGAGCAGTTCTTC
CDR3 protein: CASVRSGAYNEQFF

D gene: NA
J gene: TRBJ2-2
clone size: many
V gene: TRBV18
CDR3 length: 15
CDR3 DNA: TGTGCCAGCTCCTCGGGCCAGACTTACACCGGGGAGCTGTTTTTT
CDR3 protein: CASSSGQTYTGELFF

D gene: NA
J gene: TRBJ2-1
clone size: NA
V gene: TRBV28
CDR3 length: 16
CDR3 DNA: TGTGCCAGCAGTTTACAGGGGCTGAGGTCCTACAATGAGCAGTTCTTC
CDR3 protein: CASSLQGLRSYNEQFF

D gene: TRBD1
J gene: TRBJ1-1
clone size: NA
V gene: TRBV5-1
CDR3 length: 14
CDR3 DNA: TGCGCCAGCAGCTTGGTCTCAAGGACAGGTGAAGCTTTCTTT
CDR3 protein: CASSLVSRTGEAFF

D gene: TRBD1
J gene: TRBJ2-1
clone size: NA
V gene: TRBV19
CDR3 length: 15
CDR3 DNA: TGTGCCAGTAGTATAGGGGTTTCGAGGGACAGTGAGCAGTTCTTC
CDR3 protein: CASSIGVSRDSEQFF

D gene: NA
J gene: TRBJ2-1
clone size: NA
V gene: TRBV10-1
CDR3 length: 15
CDR3 DNA: TGCGCCAGCAGTGGGAATAGGGGGTACTACAATGAGCAGTTCTTC
CDR3 protein: CASSGNRGYYNEQFF

D gene: TRBD1
J gene: TRBJ2-7
clone size: many
V gene: TRBV11-2
CDR3 length: 16
CDR3 DNA: TGTGCCAGCAGCTTAGCGAGGGGACAGGGGGGGTACGAGCAGTACTTC
CDR3 protein: CASSLARGQGGYEQYF

D gene: TRBD1
J gene: TRBJ1-6
clone size: NA
V gene: TRBV6-5
CDR3 length: 13
CDR3 DNA: TGTGCCAGCAGCCGGGACAGGGTATCACCCCTCCACTTT
CDR3 protein: CASSRDRVSPLHF

D gene: NA
J gene: TRBJ2-7
clone size: NA
V gene: TRBV18
CDR3 length: 12
CDR3 DNA: TGTGCCAGCTCACCATATGAAGGCGAGCAGTACTTC
CDR3 protein: CASSPYEGEQYF

D gene: TRBD1
J gene: TRBJ1-2
clone size: NA
V gene: TRBV28
CDR3 length: 16
CDR3 DNA: TGTGCCAGCAGTGGATCGACAGGGGGCAGTAACTATGGCTACACCTTC
CDR3 protein: CASSGSTGGSNYGYTF

D gene: NA
J gene: TRBJ2-7
clone size: NA
V gene: TRBV5-1
CDR3 length: 14
CDR3 DNA: TGCGCCAGCGCCCCGACGGGGAGCTCCTACGAGCAGTACTTC
CDR3 protein: CASAPTGSSYEQYF

D gene: NA
J gene: TRBJ2-1
clone size: NA
V gene: TRBV5-1
CDR3 length: 15
CDR3 DNA: TGCGCCAGCAGCCTCCGGGATCCCACCTACAATGAGCAGTTCTTC
CDR3 protein: CASSLRDPTYNEQFF

D gene: NA
J gene: TRBJ2-7
clone size: NA
V gene: TRBV6-6
CDR3 length: 14
CDR3 DNA: TGTGCCAGCAGACCGGGCGTACAATCGTACGAGCAGTACTTC
CDR3 protein: CASRPGVQSYEQYF

D gene: TRBD1
J gene: TRBJ1-5
clone size: NA
V gene: TRBV27
CDR3 length: 15
CDR3 DNA: TGTGCCAGCGCCCTGGACAGGGACACAGTTCAGCCCCAGCATTTT
CDR3 protein: CASALDRDTVQPQHF

D gene: NA
J gene: TRBJ2-7
clone size: NA
V gene: TRBV6-1
CDR3 length: 12
CDR3 DNA: TGTGCCAGCAGGGACAGTTGGGTTGAGCAGTACTTC
CDR3 protein: CASRDSWVEQYF

D gene: TRBD2
J gene: TRBJ2-5
clone size: NA
V gene: TRBV2
CDR3 length: 16
CDR3 DNA: TGTGCCAGCAGTGGAACGGTAGCGGGGGGAGGGGAGACCCAGTACTTC
CDR3 protein: CASSGTVAGGGETQYF

D gene: NA
J gene: TRBJ2-7
clone size: few
V gene: TRBV4-1
CDR3 length: 16
CDR3 DNA: TGCGCCAGCAGCCAATCCGAGACAGCGGGACAATACGAGCAGTACTTC
CDR3 protein: CASSQSETAGQYEQYF

D gene: NA
J gene: TRBJ1-2
clone size: once
V gene: TRBV15
CDR3 length: 14
CDR3 DNA: TGTGCCACCAGCAGCGATACAGGGTCTTACGGCTACACCTTC
CDR3 protein: CATSSDTGSYGYTF

D gene: TRBD1
J gene: TRBJ2-3
clone size: NA
V gene: TRBV27
CDR3 length: 13
CDR3 DNA: TGTGCCAGCCGGACAGGGGCCACAGATACGCAGTATTTT
CDR3 protein: CASRTGATDTQYF

D gene: NA
J gene: TRBJ1-3
clone size: few
V gene: TRBV19
CDR3 length: 14
CDR3 DNA: TGTGCCAGTAGTATAGGCCTCTCTGGAAACACCATATATTTT
CDR3 protein: CASSIGLSGNTIYF

D gene: TRBD2
J gene: TRBJ2-1
clone size: NA
V gene: TRBV7-2
CDR3 length: 14
CDR3 DNA: TGTGCCAGCAGCCTCACTAGCGGCTACAATGAGCAGTTCTTC
CDR3 protein: CASSLTSGYNEQFF

D gene: TRBD1
J gene: TRBJ2-7
clone size: NA
V gene: TRBV4-1
CDR3 length: 14
CDR3 DNA: TGCGCCAGCAGCCTAAGACAGGGGGAGGGCGAGCAGTACTTC
CDR3 protein: CASSLRQGEGEQYF

D gene: NA
J gene: TRBJ2-7
clone size: NA
V gene: TRBV5-4
CDR3 length: 13
CDR3 DNA: TGTGCCAGCAGCCCGACCCTAGGTCACGAGCAGTACTTC
CDR3 protein: CASSPTLGHEQYF

D gene: TRBD1
J gene: TRBJ2-7
clone size: NA
V gene: TRBV20-1
CDR3 length: 11
CDR3 DNA: TGCAGTGCTACCGGACAGGCCTGGACGTACTTC
CDR3 protein: CSATGQAWTYF

D gene: TRBD1
J gene: TRBJ2-5
clone size: NA
V gene: TRBV5-8
CDR3 length: 13
CDR3 DNA: TGTGCCAGCAGCGGGGGACAGCAAGAGACCCAGTACTTC
CDR3 protein: CASSGGQQETQYF

D gene: TRBD2
J gene: TRBJ2-7
clone size: once
V gene: TRBV7-2
CDR3 length: 16
CDR3 DNA: TGTGCCAGCAGAGAGAAGTCAGCGGGAAGCGCCTACGAGCAGTACTTC
CDR3 protein: CASREKSAGSAYEQYF

D gene: TRBD2
J gene: TRBJ2-1
clone size: NA
V gene: TRBV27
CDR3 length: 15
CDR3 DNA: TGTGCCAGCAGTTCTCTAGCGGGAGCAGGCAATGAGCAGTTCTTC
CDR3 protein: CASSSLAGAGNEQFF

D gene: TRBD1
J gene: TRBJ1-5
clone size: NA
V gene: TRBV6-1
CDR3 length: 15
CDR3 DNA: TGTGCCAGCAGGGGGACAGGGACCTTCGATCAGCCCCAGCATTTT
CDR3 protein: CASRGTGTFDQPQHF

D gene: NA
J gene: TRBJ1-3
clone size: few
V gene: TRBV30
CDR3 length: 13
CDR3 DNA: TGTGCCCGGACTCAGGCGGCCGGAAACACCATATATTTT
CDR3 protein: CARTQAAGNTIYF